These 24 T cell receptor beta chains were all obtained from the same sample, sequenced in a study of T-cell reconstitution after alpha-beta-depleted transplantation in children. As it was prepared, the TCRbeta library received unique molecular identifiers. TCRdb passed the PCR reads through MiXCR, listing each CDR3 protein once. This sample has around 380,000 distinct CDR3 sequences, with approximately 10% found just once. Sample: PBMCs from the stem cell graft donor, taken from the stem cell graft. The origin of the receptors is a human donor who donated a stem cell graft to a child with acute myeloid leukemia.

This clonotype has more than one count but fewer than ten. The chain has TRBV21-1 and TRBJ2-2. TRBV21-1 is annotated as a pseudogene. The CDR3 extends over 13 amino acids. The CDR3 nucleotides are TGTGCCAGCACCGATACGAACACCGGGGAGCTGTTTTTT. This sequence encodes CASTDTNTGELFF.

The chain combines TRBV7-3 with TRBJ2-5; 11 bases map to TRBD2. V trimming: 1 base; J trimming: 5 bases; junction bases outside the gene matches: 6. The CDR3 is 16 amino acids. Germline loops: CDR1 SGHTA, CDR2 FQGTGA. CDR3: CASSLNSGGAEETQYF. DNA of the CDR3: TGTGCCAGCAGCTTAAATAGCGGGGGGGCCGAGGAGACCCAGTACTTC.

This clonotype was seen only a few times. The V gene is TRBV5-1, the J gene TRBJ1-6, with a possible D match to TRBD1 (5 bases). The germline V gene encodes CDR1 SGHRS and CDR2 YFSETQ. The V end was cut by 4 bases, the J end by 5 bases, with 10 bases between. The CDR3 totals 14 residues. CDR3: CASSTGRDNSPLHF. CDR3 sequence (DNA): TGCGCCAGCAGCACGGGACGCGATAATTCACCCCTCCACTTT.

This clonotype was seen a few times. The V gene is TRBV7-9, the J gene TRBJ2-1, with a possible D match to TRBD1 (5 bases). V lost 8 bases, J lost 11 bases, and 10 bases lay in between. This CDR3 is built from 10 residues. The V gene's germline CDR1 is SEHNR and CDR2 FQNEAQ (reference sequence). This CDR3 is CASESDKQFF. The CDR3 DNA is TGTGCCAGCGAGTCGGACAAGCAGTTCTTC.

This clonotype has more than one count but fewer than ten. V usage is TRBV5-1 and J usage is TRBJ1-6; D is unclear. The CDR3 spans 13 residues. Germline CDR1 reads SGHRS; CDR2 reads YFSETQ. Trimming left V 4 bases short and J 5 bases short, with 7 bases between. CDR3 loop: CASSRDNNSPLHF. The CDR3 DNA sequence: TGCGCCAGCAGCCGGGATAATAATTCACCCCTCCACTTT. Complete variable domain (other parts from reference TRBV5-1 and TRBJ1-6): KAGVTQTPRYLIKTRGQQVTLSCSPISGHRSVSWYQQTPGQGLQFLFEYFSETQRNKGNFPGRFSGRQFSNSRSEMNVSTLELGDSALYLCASSRDNNSPLHFGNGTRLTVT.

This clonotype was detected a few times. The V gene is TRBV29-1, the J gene TRBJ2-7, with 10 bases aligning to TRBD2. The CDR3 has 13 amino acids. Trimming cost V 7 bases and J 3 bases; bases outside gene matches: 6. The germline gives CDR1 SQVTM, CDR2 ANQGSEA. CDR3 residues: CSAKREGLYEQYF. In DNA, the CDR3 is TGCAGCGCCAAGCGGGAGGGCCTCTACGAGCAGTACTTC.

The table lists this clonotype with a few counts. This chain joins TRBV10-3 and TRBJ2-5; no definite D call. The CDR3 covers 11 residues. Deletions cut 5 bases from V and 2 bases from J, with 3 bases between. Germline V gene lookup returns CDR1 ENHRY and CDR2 SYGVKD. The CDR3 region has the DNA TGTGCCATCAGTTATCAAGAGACCCAGTACTTC. It encodes CAISYQETQYF.

This clonotype occurred a few times. The chain links TRBV7-2 to TRBJ2-6; D not resolved. This CDR3 is built from 14 residues. The V end was cut by 6 bases, the J end by 0 bases, with 6 bases between. CDR1 SGHTA and CDR2 FQGNSA come from the germline V gene. CDR3 residues: CASRSPSGANVLTF. CDR3 DNA: TGTGCCAGCAGAAGTCCCTCTGGGGCCAACGTCCTGACTTTC.

V and J are TRBV6-5 and TRBJ2-3; D may be TRBD1 (6 bases). V lost 6 bases and J 4 bases, leaving 11 bases between the germline ends. Germline V gene data show CDR1 as MNHEY and CDR2 as SVGAGI. The CDR3 contains 13 residues. In DNA form, the CDR3 reads TGTGCCAGCAGCCGACAGGAACCAGATACGCAGTATTTT. The encoded protein is CASSRQEPDTQYF.

The chain recombines TRBV14 with TRBJ2-1; TRBD2 aligns across 8 bases. The germline V gene has CDR1 SGHDN and CDR2 FVKESK. The V segment lost 4 bases and the J segment 0 bases; nucleotides outside the gene matches: 5. The CDR3 runs 16 residues. The CDR3 nucleotides are TGTGCCAGCAGCCTTAGCGGGGTAAGCTCCTACAATGAGCAGTTCTTC. It yields the protein CASSLSGVSSYNEQFF.

This sequence joins TRBV7-9 and TRBJ1-5, with 7 bases fitting TRBD1. The CDR3 contains 15 residues. CDR1 is SEHNR and CDR2 is FQNEAQ in the germline V gene (reference sequence). The V gene end was trimmed by 4 bases and the J gene end by 3 bases; junction bases not matched to a gene: 6. The CDR3 protein is CASSSQTGNNQPQHF. The CDR3 DNA sequence: TGTGCCAGCAGCTCTCAGACAGGGAACAATCAGCCCCAGCATTTT.

The chain's CDR3 is CATVSGGAVDTQYF. As DNA, the CDR3 is TGTGCCACCGTTAGCGGGGGGGCAGTAGATACGCAGTATTTT. The chain is built from TRBV6-5 and TRBJ2-3; TRBD2 matches 11 bases. V was pared by 10 bases and J by 5 bases, with 8 bases of the junction left unmatched. Germline V gene sequence: CDR1 MNHEY, CDR2 SVGAGI. The CDR3 contains 14 residues.

Turning to this clonotype: Since a much larger clone is just one base distant, this may be a read error. V and J are TRBV5-1 and TRBJ2-3; the match to TRBD2 covers 14 bases. Germline CDR1 reads SGHRS; CDR2 reads YFSETQ. Trimming at V came to 8 bases and at J to 5 bases, leaving 10 bases not matched to a gene. This CDR3 spans 16 amino acids. CDR3 coding DNA: TGCGCCAGGAGCCCCAGACTAGCGGGGGGGGAAGATACGCAGTATTTT. Translating it yields CARSPRLAGGEDTQYF.

This clonotype was counted only a few times. The chain carries TRBV6-1 and TRBJ1-6; D gene uncertain. The germline V gene encodes CDR1 MNHNS and CDR2 SASEGT. This CDR3 has 16 residues. V dropped 5 bases and J dropped 5 bases, with 16 bases sitting between them. The DNA for the CDR3 is TGTGCCAGCAGTCCAACACCGTCCCGGGATAATTCACCCCTCCACTTT. Translated, it gives CASSPTPSRDNSPLHF.

This chain links TRBV5-1 with TRBJ2-2; tentatively, D is TRBD2 (6 bases). The CDR3 is 15 amino acids. Trimming took off 3 bases at V and 2 bases at J, with 11 bases between the two ends. From germline, CDR1 is SGHRS and CDR2 YFSETQ. The chain's CDR3 is CASSWGGPNTGELFF. CDR3 coding DNA: TGCGCCAGCAGCTGGGGAGGACCTAACACCGGGGAGCTGTTTTTT.

This clonotype was found many times. The chain is built from TRBV7-2 and TRBJ2-3, with D perhaps TRBD1 (6 bases). V lost 5 bases and J lost 2, with 11 bases in between. The CDR3 totals 14 residues. Germline CDR1 reads SGHTA; CDR2 reads FQGNSA. CDR3 sequence reads: CASSQGHPTDTQYF. The CDR3 DNA follows: TGTGCCAGCAGCCAGGGACATCCCACAGATACGCAGTATTTT.

This clonotype has at least ten counts. The chain combines TRBV3-1 with TRBJ1-1, with D hard to call. The CDR3 covers 16 residues. Germline CDR1 LGHDT, CDR2 YNNKEL (reference sequence). The ends were cut back, 2 bases at V and 1 base at J, with 14 bases in the middle. DNA for the CDR3: TGTGCCAGCAGCCAAATACGAAGAGCCAGGAACACTGAAGCTTTCTTT. Amino acid sequence: CASSQIRRARNTEAFF.

The chain joins TRBV19 to TRBJ2-1; D is possibly TRBD1 (6 bases). The V end lost 1 base, the J end lost 4 bases, and 11 bases lay between the germline ends. The germline CDR1 and CDR2 sequences are LNHDA and SQIVND (reference sequence). The CDR3 has 15 amino acids. The CDR3 protein is CASSIGQGSYNEQFF. CDR3 in DNA: TGTGCCAGTAGTATAGGGCAGGGGTCTTACAATGAGCAGTTCTTC.

The CDR3 reads CAWRRWTDTQYF. CDR3 bases: TGTGCCTGGAGACGGTGGACAGATACGCAGTATTTT. The rearrangement links TRBV30 to TRBJ2-3; no definite D call. The CDR3 covers 12 residues. In germline, CDR1 is GTSNPN, CDR2 SVGIG (reference sequence). V was cut by 3 bases and J by 3 bases, with 7 bases left in between.

The rearrangement links TRBV5-1 to TRBJ2-1, with D unresolved. The V end was cut by 2 bases, the J end by 1 base, with 10 bases between. Germline CDR1 SGHRS, CDR2 YFSETQ. CDR3 length equals 15 residues. CDR3 in amino acids: CASSLMEGSYNEQFF. The DNA for the CDR3 is TGCGCCAGCAGCTTAATGGAAGGGTCCTACAATGAGCAGTTCTTC.

There are many counts of this clonotype. This rearrangement joins TRBV5-1 to TRBJ1-1; 8 positions match TRBD1. The junction had 4 bases not matched to a gene; V was cut back by 3 bases and J by 3 bases. From germline, CDR1 is SGHRS and CDR2 YFSETQ. The CDR3 runs 14 residues. Here the CDR3 DNA reads TGCGCCAGCAGCTCCGGACAGGGTCACACTGAAGCTTTCTTT. Encoded protein: CASSSGQGHTEAFF.

The rearrangement joins TRBV21-1 to TRBJ2-3; TRBD1 is the table's D call and was not checked against the DNA. TRBV21-1 is noted as a pseudogene. The CDR3 has 16 residues. This CDR3 reads CASSIPKDRGTDTQYF. In DNA, the CDR3 is TGTGCCAGCAGCATTCCTAAAGACAGGGGGACAGATACGCAGTATTTT.

This sequence joins TRBV10-3 and TRBJ1-6; 8 bases are shared with TRBD1. Germline CDR1 and CDR2: ENHRY and SYGVKD. This CDR3 region has 16 residues. V gave up 0 bases and J gave up 7 bases; unmatched junction bases: 5. CDR3 nucleotides: TGTGCCATCAGTGAGTCAAGGAGACAGGGGAATTCACCCCTCCACTTT. The encoded protein is CAISESRRQGNSPLHF.

The rearrangement joins TRBV18 to TRBJ1-1, with D possibly being TRBD1 (6 bases). This CDR3 is built from 15 residues. The V end was cut by 8 bases, the J end by 4 bases, with 20 bases between. Germline V gene sequence: CDR1 KGHSH, CDR2 LQKENI. The CDR3 here is CASRRGAGGGTEAFF. The CDR3 nucleotides are TGTGCCAGCCGCCGGGGGGCCGGGGGGGGCACTGAAGCTTTCTTT.